This TCR beta chain was observed in a study of Ad26.COV2.S vaccination and SARS-CoV-2 variants. Treatment described: 15 to 20 received Ad26.COV2.S at low or high dose, single or two shots; five or six received placebo; per-sample allocation not given. It was on day 63 after the first vaccine or placebo injection that samples were taken. The V gene's germline CDR1 is SGHAT and CDR2 FQNNGV. V was shortened by 5 bases and J by 1 base, with 14 bases between the two germline ends. The CDR3 covers 15 residues. The method was immunoSEQ multiplex PCR; TCRdb's version includes in-frame clones alone and lacks a portion of them. The sample lists roughly 350,000 clones; around 87% were seen once.

The material was peripheral blood, obtained in a trial of Ad26.COV2.S vaccine versus placebo. This receptor was taken from a person aged 18-65 years who received the Ad26.COV2.S COVID-19 vaccine or a placebo. The rearrangement joins TRBV11-2 to TRBJ2-5; perhaps TRBD1 as D (5 bases). The CDR3 here is CASSPGPSSQETQYF. CDR3 nucleotides: TGTGCCAGCAGCCCAGGGCCTAGTAGCCAAGAGACCCAGTACTTC.